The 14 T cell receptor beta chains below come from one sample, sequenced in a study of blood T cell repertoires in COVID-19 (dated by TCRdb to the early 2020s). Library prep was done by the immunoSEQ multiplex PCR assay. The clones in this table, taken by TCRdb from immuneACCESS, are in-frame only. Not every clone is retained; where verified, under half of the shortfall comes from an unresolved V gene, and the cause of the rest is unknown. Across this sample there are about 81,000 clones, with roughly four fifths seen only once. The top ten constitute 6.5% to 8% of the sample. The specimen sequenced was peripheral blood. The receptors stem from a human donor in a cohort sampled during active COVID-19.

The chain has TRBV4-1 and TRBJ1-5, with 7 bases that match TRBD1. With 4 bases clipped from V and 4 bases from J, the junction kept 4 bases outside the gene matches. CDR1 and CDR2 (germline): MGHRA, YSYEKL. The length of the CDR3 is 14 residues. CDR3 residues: CASSRETGNQPQHF. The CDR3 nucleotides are TGCGCCAGCAGCCGAGAGACAGGGAATCAGCCCCAGCATTTT.

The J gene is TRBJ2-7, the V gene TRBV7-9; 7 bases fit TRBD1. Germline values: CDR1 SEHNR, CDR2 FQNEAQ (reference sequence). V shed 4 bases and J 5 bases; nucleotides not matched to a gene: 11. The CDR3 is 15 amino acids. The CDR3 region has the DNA TGTGCCAGCAGCTCTGGGACAGCCAAAGGAGACGAGCAGTACTTC. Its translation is CASSSGTAKGDEQYF.

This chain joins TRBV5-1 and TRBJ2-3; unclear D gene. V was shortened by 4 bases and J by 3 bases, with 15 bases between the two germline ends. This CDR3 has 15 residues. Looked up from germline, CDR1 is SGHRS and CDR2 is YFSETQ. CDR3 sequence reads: CASSLQSPVTDTQYF. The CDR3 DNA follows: TGCGCCAGCAGCCTGCAAAGTCCGGTAACAGATACGCAGTATTTT. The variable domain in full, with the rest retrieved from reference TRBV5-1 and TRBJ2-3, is KAGVTQTPRYLIKTRGQQVTLSCSPISGHRSVSWYQQTPGQGLQFLFEYFSETQRNKGNFPGRFSGRQFSNSRSEMNVSTLELGDSALYLCASSLQSPVTDTQYFGPGTRLTVL.

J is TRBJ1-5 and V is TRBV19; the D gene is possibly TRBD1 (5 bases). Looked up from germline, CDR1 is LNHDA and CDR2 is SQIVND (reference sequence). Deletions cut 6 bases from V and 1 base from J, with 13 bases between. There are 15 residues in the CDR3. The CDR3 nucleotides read TGTGCCAGTAGCACCGTGCCAGGGAGCAATCAGCCCCAGCATTTT. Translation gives CASSTVPGSNQPQHF. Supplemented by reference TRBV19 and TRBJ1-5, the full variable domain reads DGGITQSPKYLFRKEGQNVTLSCEQNLNHDAMYWYRQDPGQGLRLIYYSQIVNDFQKGDIAEGYSVSREKKESFPLTVTSAQKNPTAFYLCASSTVPGSNQPQHFGDGTRLSIL.

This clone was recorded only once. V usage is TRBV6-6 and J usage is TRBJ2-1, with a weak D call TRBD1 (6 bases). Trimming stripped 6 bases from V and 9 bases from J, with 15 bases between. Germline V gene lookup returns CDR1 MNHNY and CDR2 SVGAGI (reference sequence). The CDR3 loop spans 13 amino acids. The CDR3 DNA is TGTGCCAGCAGCCCCACACAGGGAGCTGAGCAGTTCTTC. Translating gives CASSPTQGAEQFF.

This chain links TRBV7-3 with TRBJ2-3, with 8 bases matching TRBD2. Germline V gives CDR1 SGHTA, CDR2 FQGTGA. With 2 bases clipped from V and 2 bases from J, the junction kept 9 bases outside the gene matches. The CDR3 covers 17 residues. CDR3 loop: CASSLVPLGGATDTQYF. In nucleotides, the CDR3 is TGTGCCAGCAGCTTAGTCCCACTCGGGGGGGCCACAGATACGCAGTATTTT. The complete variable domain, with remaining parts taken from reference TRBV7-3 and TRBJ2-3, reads GAGVSQTPSNKVTEKGKYVELRCDPISGHTALYWYRQSLGQGPEFLIYFQGTGAADDSGLPNDRFFAVRPEGSVSTLKIQRTERGDSAVYLCASSLVPLGGATDTQYFGPGTRLTVL.

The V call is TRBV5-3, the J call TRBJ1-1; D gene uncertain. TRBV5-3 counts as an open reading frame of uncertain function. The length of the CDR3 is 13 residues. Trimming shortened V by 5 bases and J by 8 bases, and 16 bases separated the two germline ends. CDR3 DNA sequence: TGTGCCAGAAGGAAAGGACTCGACCGGGAAGCTTTCTTT. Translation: CARRKGLDREAFF.

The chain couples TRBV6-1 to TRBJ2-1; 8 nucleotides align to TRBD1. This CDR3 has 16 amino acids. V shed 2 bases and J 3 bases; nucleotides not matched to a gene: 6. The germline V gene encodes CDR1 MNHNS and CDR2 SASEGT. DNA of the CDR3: TGTGCCAGCAGTGAAACCCCAACAGGGGGCTACAATGAGCAGTTCTTC. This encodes CASSETPTGGYNEQFF.

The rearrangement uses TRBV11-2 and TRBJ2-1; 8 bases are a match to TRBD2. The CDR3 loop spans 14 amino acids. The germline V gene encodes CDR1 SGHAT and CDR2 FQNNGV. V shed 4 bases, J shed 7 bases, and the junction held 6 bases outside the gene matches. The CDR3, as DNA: TGTGCCAGCAGCTCGCCGGGACTAGGGAATGAGCAGTTCTTC. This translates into CASSSPGLGNEQFF.

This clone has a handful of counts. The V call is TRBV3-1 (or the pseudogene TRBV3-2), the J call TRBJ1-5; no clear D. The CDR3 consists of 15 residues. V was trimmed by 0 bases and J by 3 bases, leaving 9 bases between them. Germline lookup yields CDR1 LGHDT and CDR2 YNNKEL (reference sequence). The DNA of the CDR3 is TGTGCCAGCAGCCAAGATACGTCTACCAATCAGCCCCAGCATTTT. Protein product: CASSQDTSTNQPQHF.

DNA of the CDR3: TGTGCCAGCAGTCCACAGGGTCTGGGAATGAACACTGAAGCTTTCTTT. Translating it yields CASSPQGLGMNTEAFF. The rearrangement joins TRBV7-8 to TRBJ1-1, with a possible D match to TRBD1 (6 bases). The germline V gene has CDR1 SGHVS and CDR2 FQNEAQ. Between the trimmed V and J ends, which lost 6 bases and 0 bases, there was a span of 17 bases. The CDR3 spans 16 residues.

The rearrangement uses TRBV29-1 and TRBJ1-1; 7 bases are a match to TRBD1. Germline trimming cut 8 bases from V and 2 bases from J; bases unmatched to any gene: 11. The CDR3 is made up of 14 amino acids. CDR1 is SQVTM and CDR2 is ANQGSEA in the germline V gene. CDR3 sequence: CSLAEGQRNTEAFF. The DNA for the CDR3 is TGCAGCCTAGCCGAGGGACAGAGAAACACTGAAGCTTTCTTT.

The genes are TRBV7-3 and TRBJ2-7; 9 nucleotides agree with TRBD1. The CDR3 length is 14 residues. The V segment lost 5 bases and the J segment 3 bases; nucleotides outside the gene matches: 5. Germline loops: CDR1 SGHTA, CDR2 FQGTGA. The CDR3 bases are TGTGCCAGCAGCCAGAGGGGACAGGGCTACGAGCAGTACTTC. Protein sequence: CASSQRGQGYEQYF. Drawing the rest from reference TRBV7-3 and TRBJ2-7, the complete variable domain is GAGVSQTPSNKVTEKGKYVELRCDPISGHTALYWYRQSLGQGPEFLIYFQGTGAADDSGLPNDRFFAVRPEGSVSTLKIQRTERGDSAVYLCASSQRGQGYEQYFGPGTRLTVT.

CDR3 loop: CASSFQNTEAFF. The CDR3 nucleotides are TGTGCCAGCAGCTTTCAAAACACTGAAGCTTTCTTT. The rearrangement uses TRBV7-8 and TRBJ1-1; no definite D call. With 3 bases removed from V and 2 bases from J, the gap between germline ends came to 4 bases. Germline V gene sequence: CDR1 SGHVS, CDR2 FQNEAQ. There are 12 residues in the CDR3.